A single sample gave rise to the 28 T cell receptor beta chains below, sequenced in a study of T cell responses to AZD1222 COVID-19 vaccine. Here immunoSEQ multiplex PCR was the method, and the copy in TCRdb shows in-frame clones only, minus some. Here the sample spans approximately 150,000 clones, 88% being singletons. The input for sequencing was peripheral blood, taken on day 0 of MenACWY control vaccination. The receptors originated from an adult in good health.

The chain is built from TRBV5-6 and TRBJ2-7; possibly TRBD1 for D (6 bases). The CDR3 has 15 residues. Germline lookup yields CDR1 SGHDT and CDR2 YYEEEE. V was trimmed by 0 bases and J by 0 bases, leaving 10 bases between them. The CDR3 bases are TGTGCCAGCAGCTTGGACCCAGGGGCCTCCTACGAGCAGTACTTC. Its translation is CASSLDPGASYEQYF.

This clone was found once. The chain recombines TRBV7-3 with TRBJ2-1, with 10 bases that match TRBD2. CDR1 is SGHTA and CDR2 is FQGTGA in the germline V gene. The CDR3 extends over 15 amino acids. V shed 5 bases, J shed 4 bases, and the junction held 5 bases outside the gene matches. The CDR3 nucleotides read TGTGCCAGCAGCACTAGCGGGGCCTCTTACAATGAGCAGTTCTTC. Encoded protein: CASSTSGASYNEQFF.

This rearrangement joins TRBV9 to TRBJ2-2; possibly TRBD1 or TRBD2 for D (5 bases each). Trimming pared 5 bases from V and 4 bases from J, leaving 12 bases between. This CDR3 has 14 amino acids. Per germline, CDR1 SGDLS and CDR2 YYNGEE. In DNA form, the CDR3 reads TGTGCCAGCAGGGCAGGGAGAGGCACCGGGGAGCTGTTTTTT. This sequence encodes CASRAGRGTGELFF.

The rearrangement links TRBV11-2 to TRBJ2-2; D not certain. The ends were cut back, 4 bases at V and 9 bases at J, with 18 bases in the middle. The V gene's germline CDR1 is SGHAT and CDR2 FQNNGV. This CDR3 has 15 amino acids. CDR3 in amino acids: CASSSNRAPVRELFF. Here the CDR3 DNA reads TGTGCCAGCAGCTCGAACCGGGCCCCGGTCCGGGAGCTGTTTTTT.

The V gene is TRBV29-1, the J gene TRBJ1-1; D perhaps matches TRBD1 (5 bases). CDR1 and CDR2 (germline): SQVTM, ANQGSEA. This CDR3 contains 11 residues. V was clipped by 4 bases and J by 4 bases, with 7 bases between them. The CDR3: CSVVGATEAFF. The DNA of the CDR3 is TGCAGCGTTGTAGGGGCCACTGAAGCTTTCTTT.

This chain links TRBV25-1 with TRBJ1-1; 7 positions agree with TRBD1. The germline CDR1 and CDR2 sequences are MGHDK and SYGVNS. The V and J ends lost 8 bases and 5 bases, in that order; junction bases with no gene match: 5. The CDR3 length is 12 residues. CDR3 region: CASSRGSTEAFF. The CDR3 coding sequence is TGTGCCAGCTCCAGGGGGTCAACTGAAGCTTTCTTT.

This clone was counted once. The chain uses TRBV7-2 and TRBJ2-5; TRBD2 matches 13 bases. Germline values: CDR1 SGHTA, CDR2 FQGNSA. After removal of 5 bases from V and 4 bases from J, the junction contained 4 bases not matched to a gene. This CDR3 is 15 amino acids long. CDR3 residues: CASSPGTSGAETQYF. DNA of the CDR3: TGTGCCAGCAGCCCTGGGACTAGCGGGGCAGAGACCCAGTACTTC.

The chain joins TRBV9 to TRBJ1-3; TRBD1 might be the D (6 bases). Looked up from germline, CDR1 is SGDLS and CDR2 is YYNGEE. The CDR3 covers 14 residues. With 4 bases removed from V and 4 bases from J, the gap between germline ends came to 12 bases. CDR3 protein: CASSQGTSGNTIYF. Here the CDR3 DNA reads TGTGCCAGCAGCCAAGGGACAAGCGGAAACACCATATATTTT.

This clone turned up a few times. The chain joins TRBV11-3 to TRBJ2-3, with 9 bases fitting TRBD2. V trimming: 5 bases; J trimming: 11 bases; junction bases outside the gene matches: 14. CDR1 is SGHNT, CDR2 YENEEA, per germline. The CDR3 is 15 amino acids. The CDR3 nucleotides read TGTGCCAGCAGCCCCCCCGGGCTAGCGGGGAATAAGCAGTATTTT. Amino acids: CASSPPGLAGNKQYF.

This clone was seen just once. The CDR3 DNA is TGTGCCAGCAGCAAACAGGGTTTACTTGATATGTCCTACGAGCAGTACTTC. Residues: CASSKQGLLDMSYEQYF. V and J are TRBV7-8 and TRBJ2-7; possible D gene TRBD1, 6 bases. The CDR3 has 17 residues. Germline lookup yields CDR1 SGHVS and CDR2 FQNEAQ. Trimming took 5 bases from V and 1 from J, leaving 21 bases between them.

This chain connects TRBV11-3 to TRBJ1-1; no clear D. This CDR3 comprises 14 residues. Germline V gives CDR1 SGHNT, CDR2 YENEEA. V was pared by 2 bases and J by 3 bases, with 10 bases between. The CDR3, as DNA: TGTGCCAGCAGCTTAAGTGGCCAAGACACTGAAGCTTTCTTT. This gives the protein CASSLSGQDTEAFF. Full variable domain (missing parts from reference TRBV11-3 and TRBJ1-1): EAGVVQSPRYKIIEKKQPVAFWCNPISGHNTLYWYLQNLGQGPELLIRYENEEAVDDSQLPKDRFSAERLKGVDSTLKIQPAELGDSAVYLCASSLSGQDTEAFFGQGTRLTVV.

The chain couples TRBV11-3 to TRBJ2-7; no firm D call. The V end lost 4 bases, the J end lost 3 bases, and 7 bases lay between the germline ends. CDR3 length equals 12 residues. The V gene's germline CDR1 is SGHNT and CDR2 YENEEA. The CDR3 sequence: CASSSYLYEQYF. The CDR3 DNA reads TGTGCCAGCAGCTCCTATCTCTACGAGCAGTACTTC.

The V gene is TRBV5-6, the J gene TRBJ1-2; 7 bases agree with TRBD1. CDR3 length: 14 amino acids. The V segment lost 4 bases and the J segment 4 bases; nucleotides outside the gene matches: 7. The germline gives CDR1 SGHDT, CDR2 YYEEEE. The chain's CDR3 is CASSRVNRGYGYTF. CDR3 coding DNA: TGTGCCAGCAGCCGCGTAAACAGGGGCTATGGCTACACCTTC.

V is TRBV28 and J is TRBJ1-2; 7 bases map to TRBD1. Per germline, CDR1 MDHEN and CDR2 SYDVKM. This CDR3 is 15 amino acids long. Trimming at V came to 7 bases and at J to 4 bases, leaving 12 bases not matched to a gene. In DNA form, the CDR3 reads TGTGCCAGCAACTCACAGACAGGGCCGCTCTATGGCTACACCTTC. It specifies CASNSQTGPLYGYTF.

This chain links TRBV19 with TRBJ1-1, with TRBD1 as a possible D gene (5 bases). Trimming shortened V by 8 bases and J by 9 bases, and 16 bases separated the two germline ends. Germline loops: CDR1 LNHDA, CDR2 SQIVND (reference sequence). CDR3 length: 12 residues. The CDR3 nucleotides read TGTGCCAGTCGAGGTAGGGCAGGGCAAGCTTTCTTT. Translating gives CASRGRAGQAFF. Based on the CDR3 plus reference TRBV19 and TRBJ1-1, the full variable domain is DGGITQSPKYLFRKEGQNVTLSCEQNLNHDAMYWYRQDPGQGLRLIYYSQIVNDFQKGDIAEGYSVSREKKESFPLTVTSAQKNPTAFYLCASRGRAGQAFFGQGTRLTVV.

The V and J genes are TRBV5-1 and TRBJ1-1, with D maybe TRBD1 (5 bases). CDR1 is SGHRS and CDR2 is YFSETQ in the germline V gene. The CDR3 has 15 residues. V shed 4 bases and J shed 0 bases, with 13 bases lying between them. The CDR3 sequence is CASSMAGHMNTEAFF. The CDR3 bases are TGCGCCAGCAGCATGGCTGGACACATGAACACTGAAGCTTTCTTT.

The V gene is TRBV28, the J gene TRBJ1-6, with a weak D call TRBD1 (5 bases). V was shortened by 4 bases and J by 10 bases, with 26 bases between the two germline ends. Germline V gene data show CDR1 as MDHEN and CDR2 as SYDVKM. The CDR3 sequence is 18 residues long. In DNA form, the CDR3 reads TGTGCCAGCAGTTCCTTAAGCGTCGACGCAGGGCGGAACTCACCCCTCCACTTT. It translates to CASSSLSVDAGRNSPLHF.

The chain links TRBV5-1 to TRBJ1-4; D uncertain. V was pared by 0 bases and J by 8 bases, with 14 bases between. The germline V gene has CDR1 SGHRS and CDR2 YFSETQ. The length of the CDR3 is 15 residues. CDR3 in DNA: TGCGCCAGCAGCTTGGCCGGCTCAGGCCAGGAAAAACTGTTTTTT. This sequence encodes CASSLAGSGQEKLFF.

This clone has only one observation. The CDR3 carries no conserved terminal phenylalanine or tryptophan, so it likely arises from a read error. It is unclear where the CDR3 begins or ends on the DNA, so no DNA is shown, and the CDR3 is as TCRdb lists it. V and J are TRBV3-1 (or the pseudogene TRBV3-2) and TRBJ1-3. Per germline, CDR1 LGHDT and CDR2 YNNKEL (reference sequence). The CDR3 contains 10 residues when both ends are counted. CDR3 protein: CASSTRTAGT.

V and J are TRBV7-2 and TRBJ1-6; the match to TRBD1 covers 9 bases. Per the germline V gene, CDR1 is SGHTA and CDR2 is FQGNSA. Germline trimming cut 4 bases from V and 9 bases from J; bases unmatched to any gene: 4. CDR3 length: 14 amino acids. CDR3 loop: CASSSRQGGSPLHF. Written as DNA, the CDR3 is TGTGCCAGCAGCTCGCGACAGGGGGGTTCACCCCTCCACTTT.

This clone was seen a single time. V usage is TRBV9 and J usage is TRBJ2-2; no clear D. The CDR3 covers 15 residues. Per germline, CDR1 SGDLS and CDR2 YYNGEE. V shed 0 bases and J shed 0 bases, with 6 bases lying between them. The CDR3: CASSVAQTNTGELFF. CDR3 coding DNA: TGTGCCAGCAGCGTAGCACAAACGAACACCGGGGAGCTGTTTTTT.

This rearrangement joins TRBV11-3 to TRBJ2-7; D gene unclear. CDR1 SGHNT and CDR2 YENEEA come from the germline V gene. V was cut by 2 bases and J by 4 bases, with 12 bases left in between. This CDR3 has 14 residues. In DNA form, the CDR3 reads TGTGCCAGCAGCTTACGGCACCTCGGTTACGAGCAGTACTTC. As protein: CASSLRHLGYEQYF.

The chain uses TRBV5-1 and TRBJ1-1; no clear D. The CDR3 runs 11 residues. In germline, CDR1 is SGHRS, CDR2 YFSETQ. V lost 1 base and J lost 7, with 5 bases in between. CDR3 loop: CASSLRDEAFF. The CDR3 DNA reads TGCGCCAGCAGCTTGAGAGATGAAGCTTTCTTT.

The genes are TRBV6-6 and TRBJ2-2; a possible D gene is TRBD1 (6 bases). Germline V gives CDR1 MNHNY, CDR2 SVGAGI (reference sequence). This CDR3 spans 16 amino acids. The germline V and J ends were trimmed by 6 bases and 6 bases, with 20 bases remaining between them. The CDR3 DNA reads as TGTGCCAGCAGCCATAATAAGGACAGATTGGCCGGGGAGCTGTTTTTT. Translating gives CASSHNKDRLAGELFF.

The J gene is TRBJ1-2, the V gene TRBV6-1; 10 bases are shared with TRBD1. Losses at the gene ends were 3 bases for V and 3 bases for J; bases not matched to a gene: 4. The CDR3 spans 15 residues. The germline V gene has CDR1 MNHNS and CDR2 SASEGT. The CDR3 bases are TGTGCCAGCAGTGACAGACAGGGGGCACACTATGGCTACACCTTC. Its protein product is CASSDRQGAHYGYTF.

The chain uses TRBV11-1 and TRBJ2-4; D is unclear. Looked up from germline, CDR1 is SGHAT and CDR2 is FQDESV (reference sequence). The CDR3 is 13 residues long. V lost 0 bases and J 7 bases, leaving 7 bases between the germline ends. The CDR3 region has the DNA TGTGCCAGCAGCTTAGCGCTTCGCAACATTCAGTACTTC. Protein sequence: CASSLALRNIQYF.

The chain recombines TRBV21-1 with TRBJ1-1. TRBV21-1 is a documented pseudogene. This CDR3 has 16 residues. DNA for the CDR3: TGTGCCAGCAGCAATCGGCACAGAGGCACTGGAACTGAAGCTTTCTTT. Its translation: CASSNRHRGTGTEAFF.

Notes on this clone: This same CDR3 is encoded by further DNA sequences in the sample. The chain has TRBV12-3 or TRBV12-4 and TRBJ1-2, with D unclear. The CDR3 spans 12 residues. Trimming took off 1 base at V and 8 bases at J, with 8 bases between the two ends. The CDR3 coding sequence is TGTGCCAGCAGTTTAGAGGGCTACGGCTACACCTTC. It yields the protein CASSLEGYGYTF.